The clone carrying this TCR beta chain was detected many times. This specimen belongs to a study of T cells in Graves' hyperthyroidism and ophthalmopathy. The V segment lost 3 bases and the J segment 6 bases; nucleotides outside the gene matches: 7. The CDR3 totals 14 residues. Germline CDR1 reads SEHNR; CDR2 reads FQNEAQ (reference sequence). The investigators amplified TCR beta CDR3 regions from RNA transcripts. RT-PCR in the first round (using the HTBI primer set) targeted the TCR CDR3. Each CDR3 protein gets one entry after TCRdb re-called the multiplex PCR reads with MiXCR. The sample has hundreds of thousands of distinct CDR3 sequences, about 35% seen once; the top ten hold around a third. No ophthalmopathy progression within 18 months constituted stable Graves' hyperthyroidism. With a duration under 2 months, the hyperthyroidism was newly diagnosed in patients aged 18 to 65. Researchers barred patients who had uncontrolled infection, other autoimmune disease, pregnancy or lactation.

The V call is TRBV7-9, the J call TRBJ1-2, with TRBD1 matching 7 bases. The source material was blood. The origin of this receptor is a middle-aged woman with Graves' hyperthyroidism. The CDR3 sequence: CASSLLDRVNGYTF. The CDR3 nucleotides read TGTGCCAGCAGCTTGTTAGACAGGGTGAATGGCTACACCTTC.